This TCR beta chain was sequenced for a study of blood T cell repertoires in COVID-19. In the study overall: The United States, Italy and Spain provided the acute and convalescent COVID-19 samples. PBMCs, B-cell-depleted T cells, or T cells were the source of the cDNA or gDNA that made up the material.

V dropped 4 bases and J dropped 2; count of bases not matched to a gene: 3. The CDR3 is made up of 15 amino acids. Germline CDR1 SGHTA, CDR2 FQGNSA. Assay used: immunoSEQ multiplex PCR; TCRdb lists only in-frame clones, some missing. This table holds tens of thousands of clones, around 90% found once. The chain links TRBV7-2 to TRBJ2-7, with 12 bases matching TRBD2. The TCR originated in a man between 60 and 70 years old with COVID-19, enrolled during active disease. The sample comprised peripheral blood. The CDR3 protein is CASSSGLAGTYEQYF. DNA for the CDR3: TGTGCCAGCAGCTCTGGACTAGCGGGAACCTACGAGCAGTACTTC.